A selection of T cell receptor beta chains follows, all from one sample in a study of T cells in Graves' hyperthyroidism and ophthalmopathy. TCRdb redid the calling of the multiplex PCR reads with MiXCR, one entry per CDR3 protein. The data hold approximately 630,000 distinct CDR3 sequences, with 15% to 20% observed a single time. The material sequenced was blood. The receptors shown here come from a woman aged 25 to 39 with Graves' hyperthyroidism. Both conserved end residues are part of each CDR3. Fields, in order: clone size, J gene, D gene, V gene, CDR3 DNA, CDR3 protein. The D gene is left open where the match is weak. The size entry is marked missing in some rows and otherwise reads once, few, many or a size class.

>-|TRBJ2-1|TRBD2|TRBV7-3
TGTGCCAGCAGCTTAGGTGCGGGAGTCTTCTACAATGAGCAGTTCTTC
CASSLGAGVFYNEQFF
>many|TRBJ1-2|-|TRBV28
TGTGCCAGCAGGCCGGGTCCCTACAGGGCTCGTGGCTACACCTTC
CASRPGPYRARGYTF
>many|TRBJ2-1|-|TRBV6-1
TGTGCCAGCAGTAAAACTAGGATGAACAATGAGCAGTTCTTC
CASSKTRMNNEQFF
>-|TRBJ2-2|-|TRBV10-2
TGCGCCAGCTCCTTAAACAGGGAACCCGGGGAGCTGTTTTTT
CASSLNREPGELFF
>few|TRBJ2-1|-|TRBV5-1
TGCGCCAGCAGCTTGACTAGCCCCCTCGCTCGGAATGAGCAGTTCTTC
CASSLTSPLARNEQFF
>-|TRBJ1-2|-|TRBV19
TGTGCCAGTACCACCGGGTGGAAATGGGGCTACACCTTC
CASTTGWKWGYTF
>few|TRBJ1-1|-|TRBV19
TGTGCCAGTAGTGTCGTCATTAACACTGAAGCTTTCTTT
CASSVVINTEAFF
>-|TRBJ2-7|-|TRBV5-1
TGCGCCAACAGCTTGAAAGGTAGCCCCTACGAGCAGTACTTC
CANSLKGSPYEQYF
>many|TRBJ2-1|TRBD1|TRBV27
TGTGCCAGCAGGGGACAGGCGTTAGACTCCTACAATGAGCAGTTCTTC
CASRGQALDSYNEQFF
>many|TRBJ1-5|-|TRBV28
TGTGCCAGCAGTTCACATCAGGGTAACAATCAGCCCCAGCATTTT
CASSSHQGNNQPQHF
>many|TRBJ2-1|TRBD2|TRBV5-5
TGTGCCAGCAGCCTAACAGGACTAGCGGGAGATGAGCAGTTCTTC
CASSLTGLAGDEQFF
>-|TRBJ2-6|-|TRBV19
TGTGCCAGTAGTGGTAGGCAGGGATCGCGAGGGGCCAACGTCCTGACTTTC
CASSGRQGSRGANVLTF
>many|TRBJ1-1|TRBD1|TRBV5-1
TGCGCCAGCAGCACCCTCCCAGGGGGCACTGAAGCTTTCTTT
CASSTLPGGTEAFF
>-|TRBJ1-4|TRBD1|TRBV20-1
TGCAGTGCTAGGATGCCAGGGGGCGCTTCTAATGAAAAACTGTTTTTT
CSARMPGGASNEKLFF
>many|TRBJ2-2|TRBD2|TRBV12-3/TRBV12-4
TGTGCCAGCAGTTTGAGGCTAGCGGTTTACACCGGGGAGCTGTTTTTT
CASSLRLAVYTGELFF
>-|TRBJ1-1|-|TRBV4-3
TGCGCCAGCAGCCAAGATTGGCAGGACGTAACGAACACTGAAGCTTTCTTT
CASSQDWQDVTNTEAFF
>many|TRBJ2-1|-|TRBV15
TGTGCCACCAGCAGAGAGTCAACAGTCTACAATGAGCAGTTCTTC
CATSRESTVYNEQFF
>many|TRBJ2-7|-|TRBV27
TGTGCCAGCTCACTCCAGGAATCCTACGAGCAGTACTTC
CASSLQESYEQYF
>many|TRBJ2-7|TRBD2|TRBV6-1
TGTGCCAGCAGTCCCTCCGCCCGAATAGCGGGATTCTGGAACGAGCAGTACTTC
CASSPSARIAGFWNEQYF
>-|TRBJ2-7|TRBD2|TRBV7-2
TGTGCCAGCAGCTTAGCTCCTAGTACCTATAGCGGGAGGGCCGGTTACGAGCAGTACTTC
CASSLAPSTYSGRAGYEQYF
>many|TRBJ1-4|TRBD1|TRBV5-1
TGCGCCAGCAGCTTGGGGACAGGGGGTGAAAAACTGTTTTTT
CASSLGTGGEKLFF
>many|TRBJ2-1|TRBD1|TRBV12-5
TGTGCTAGTGGATCCCAGGGGGCTGGGGAGCAGTTCTTC
CASGSQGAGEQFF
>many|TRBJ1-6|TRBD1|TRBV27
TGTGCCAGCAGTTACAGGGGGCGGAATTCACCCCTCCACTTT
CASSYRGRNSPLHF
>few|TRBJ2-2|-|TRBV20-1
TGCAGTGCTGGAAGGACAGGGAGGGCCGGGGAGCTGTTTTTT
CSAGRTGRAGELFF
>many|TRBJ1-1|-|TRBV20-1
TGCAGTGCTAGAGACAGGGTGAACACTGAAGCTTTCTTT
CSARDRVNTEAFF
>-|TRBJ2-1|-|TRBV7-2
TGTGCCAGCAGCTTAAATTGGCGAAATGAGCAGTTCTTC
CASSLNWRNEQFF
>-|TRBJ2-2|-|TRBV5-6
TGTGTCAGCAGCTTCTCCAACACCGGGGAGCTGTTTTTT
CVSSFSNTGELFF
>-|TRBJ1-5|-|TRBV28
TGTGCCAGCAGTGAATCAGGGGACGCGGGGGCACGGCAGCCCCAGCATTTT
CASSESGDAGARQPQHF
>-|TRBJ1-2|-|TRBV19
TGTGCCAGCGCCCAGGGGTCCTTAACTAACTATGGCTACACCTTC
CASAQGSLTNYGYTF
>many|TRBJ2-2|TRBD1|TRBV5-1
TGCGCCAGCAGCCCCCGCCGGGACAGGGTGGACGGGGAGCTGTTTTTT
CASSPRRDRVDGELFF
>many|TRBJ2-7|TRBD1|TRBV6-1
TGTGCCAGCACCAGGACAGGGGGCTCCTACGAGCAGTACTTC
CASTRTGGSYEQYF
>few|TRBJ1-4|TRBD1|TRBV7-4
TGTGCCAGCAGCTTTCCCGACAGGGGGTATGAAAAACTGTTTTTT
CASSFPDRGYEKLFF
>-|TRBJ2-5|-|TRBV20-1
TGCAGTGCCCGTGGTAGGGGGAGGGAGACCCAGTACTTC
CSARGRGRETQYF
>many|TRBJ2-1|-|TRBV20-1
TGCAGTGCTAGGGCGGGACGTTTTTTCAATGAGCAGTTCTTC
CSARAGRFFNEQFF
>many|TRBJ2-7|-|TRBV18
TGTGCCAGCTCACCACCGACAGGAGGGGGGTACGAGCAGTACTTC
CASSPPTGGGYEQYF
>-|TRBJ2-3|-|TRBV6-1
TGTGCCGCCCGACGGAGCACAGATACGCAGTATTTT
CAARRSTDTQYF
>many|TRBJ1-5|-|TRBV6-1
TGTGCCAGCAGCCCGGAGGGGGGACGGTATAGCAATCAGCCCCAGCATTTT
CASSPEGGRYSNQPQHF
>many|TRBJ2-4|-|TRBV2
TGTGCCAGAGGGGGGCTGGGGGCCAAAAACATTCAGTACTTC
CARGGLGAKNIQYF
>few|TRBJ1-1|TRBD1|TRBV18
TGTGCCAGCTCACTTTGGACAGGGAAGAACACTGAAGCTTTCTTT
CASSLWTGKNTEAFF
>many|TRBJ2-5|TRBD2|TRBV7-9
TGTGCCAGCAGCTCGAGGACTAGCGGAGACCTTAGGTACCAAGAGACCCAGTACTTC
CASSSRTSGDLRYQETQYF
>few|TRBJ1-2|TRBD1|TRBV24-1
TGTGCCACCAGTGATTCTGGGACAGGGGTTTCGGGCTACACCTTC
CATSDSGTGVSGYTF
>many|TRBJ2-3|-|TRBV20-1
TGCAGTGCTATAACTGACACCACAGATACGCAGTATTTT
CSAITDTTDTQYF
>few|TRBJ2-5|TRBD1|TRBV20-1
TGCAGTGCAGCCCGGGACAGGGGGTACCAAGAGACCCAGTACTTC
CSAARDRGYQETQYF
>many|TRBJ2-7|-|TRBV11-1
TGTGCCAGCAGCTTATTCAGCGACCTGCTTTACGAGCAGTACTTC
CASSLFSDLLYEQYF
>few|TRBJ1-4|TRBD1|TRBV5-1
TGCGCCAGCAGGGATAGGGACAGGAGTAATGAAAAACTGTTTTTT
CASRDRDRSNEKLFF
>few|TRBJ2-5|-|TRBV6-1
TGTGCCAGCAGTTATTCTCTGACCCAGTACTTC
CASSYSLTQYF
>-|TRBJ2-7|TRBD1|TRBV15
TGTGCCACCAGCAGGAGGACAGGGGACTACGAGCAGTACTTC
CATSRRTGDYEQYF
>many|TRBJ2-7|-|TRBV20-1
TGCAGTGCTTGCGGGACACTCGTAACCTACGAGCAGTACTTC
CSACGTLVTYEQYF
>-|TRBJ2-7|-|TRBV7-3
TGTGCCAGCAGCTTTTCCGGGACTGGGGCCCACGAGCAGTACTTC
CASSFSGTGAHEQYF
>many|TRBJ2-2|TRBD2|TRBV18
TGTGCCAGCTCACCACCTAGCGGGAGGCACACCGGGGAGCTGTTTTTT
CASSPPSGRHTGELFF
>-|TRBJ2-5|TRBD2|TRBV28
TGTGCCAGCAGTCCGTCGGGACTAGCGGGAGTATTTGCGGAGACCCAGTACTTC
CASSPSGLAGVFAETQYF
>many|TRBJ1-5|TRBD1|TRBV6-1
TGTGCCAGCAGTCTCACAGGGGTTGGCAATCAGCCCCAGCATTTT
CASSLTGVGNQPQHF
>-|TRBJ2-3|TRBD1|TRBV27
TGTGCCAGCAGTCCAGGGACAGCCCCGTCGGATACGCAGTATTTT
CASSPGTAPSDTQYF
>few|TRBJ1-5|-|TRBV12-3/TRBV12-4
TGTGCCAGCAGTTCTGACAGTCGGAATCAGCCCCAGCATTTT
CASSSDSRNQPQHF
>many|TRBJ2-7|TRBD2|TRBV12-3/TRBV12-4
TGTGCCAGCAGTGCTGGACTAGCGTCCAACGAGCAGTACTTC
CASSAGLASNEQYF
>few|TRBJ1-1|-|TRBV24-1
TGTGCCACCTCCCAAGGCGGACTCAACACTGAAGCTTTCTTT
CATSQGGLNTEAFF
>-|TRBJ1-1|-|TRBV15
TGTGCCTGCGACGGGGGGCGTTCGAACACTGAAGCTTTCTTT
CACDGGRSNTEAFF
>-|TRBJ2-2|-|TRBV12-3/TRBV12-4
TGTGCCAGCAGTTTATTCCTTTTTAACACCGGGGAGCTGTTTTTT
CASSLFLFNTGELFF
>-|TRBJ1-1|-|TRBV28
TGTGCCAGCAGCCAAGGACAGCTGACCAACACTGAAGCTTTCTTT
CASSQGQLTNTEAFF
>many|TRBJ2-1|-|TRBV6-2/TRBV6-3
TGTGCCAGCAGTGATCCGGGACTTGAGCAGTTCTTC
CASSDPGLEQFF